The 2 T cell receptor beta chains presented below share a single source sample, sequenced in a study of T cells after yellow fever vaccination. TCRdb itself ran the 5' RACE reads through MiXCR, one entry per CDR3 protein. The sample has 450,000 to 650,000 distinct CDR3 sequences; about a fifth are singletons. Here the sequenced sample was PBMCs, taken approximately 22 days after the first yellow fever vaccination. These receptors were obtained from a man between 18 and 35 years old who received the YFV17D yellow fever vaccine.

The V call is TRBV19, the J call TRBJ1-1, with a possible D match to TRBD1 (5 bases). The ends were cut back, 6 bases at V and 4 bases at J, with 15 bases in the middle. Germline-derived CDR1 and CDR2 are LNHDA and SQIVND (reference sequence). The CDR3 loop spans 14 amino acids. The CDR3 DNA is TGTGCCAGTAGCCTCAGGGACGGGATCACTGAAGCTTTCTTT. This translates into CASSLRDGITEAFF.

V usage is TRBV9 and J usage is TRBJ2-1; no firm D call. In germline, CDR1 is SGDLS, CDR2 YYNGEE. Trimming stripped 4 bases from V and 2 bases from J, with 13 bases between. The CDR3 sequence is 15 residues long. CDR3 coding DNA: TGTGCCAGCAGCTTAGGCGCTTCGGCCTACAATGAGCAGTTCTTC. It is translated as CASSLGASAYNEQFF.